This TCR beta chain was documented in a study of control samples from healthy donors and cancer patients. Produced via immunoSEQ multiplex PCR; TCRdb's table is partial and in-frame only. The data show roughly 130,000 clones, with roughly 84% seen just once and approximately 3.2% held by the top ten. With 4 bases removed from V and 3 bases from J, the gap between germline ends came to 16 bases. Germline CDR1 is MGHRA and CDR2 is YSYEKL. The CDR3 sequence is 16 residues long. The V and J genes are TRBV4-1 and TRBJ1-3; D may be TRBD1 (5 bases). The specimen sequenced was blood. This TCR came from a middle-aged man in good health. The CDR3 reads CASSPWGGEIGNTIYF. CDR3 sequence (DNA): TGCGCCAGCAGCCCATGGGGGGGAGAGATTGGAAACACCATATATTTT.